This T cell receptor (beta chain) was identified in a study of blood T cell repertoires in COVID-19. Overall study context: The United States, Italy and Spain were the sources of the acute and convalescent COVID-19 samples. The cDNA or gDNA used as material had been derived from T cells, B-cell-depleted T cells, or PBMCs.

With V trimmed by 3 bases and J by 4 bases, 10 bases remained unmatched. The CDR3 consists of 16 residues. The germline V gene has CDR1 DFQATT and CDR2 SNEGSKA (reference sequence). Per the original methods: Reference gene primers were amplified, and this amplification served to estimate nucleated cell counts. The data were produced by immunoSEQ multiplex PCR, yet TCRdb's version contains in-frame clones alone and is incomplete. That table supplies the V and J calls and clone size; D and trimming were determined from the DNA. The sample has approximately 230,000 clones; approximately 82% are singletons.

This chain connects TRBV20-1 to TRBJ1-2; 11 bases align to TRBD1. Sequenced: peripheral blood. The TCR sequence derives from a man older than 75 with acute or convalescent COVID-19. For the CDR3, the DNA is TGCAGTGCTAGTAGCCCAGGACAGGGGGCCCTCTATGGCTACACCTTC. Protein: CSASSPGQGALYGYTF.